This paragraph reports one T cell receptor beta chain. Antigen specificity is unknown. Germline V CDR1 and CDR2: SGHDT, YYEEEE. This CDR3 is 14 amino acids long. The V gene lost 0 bases and the J gene lost 4 bases, with 10 bases spanning the gap. The authors amplified TCR beta CDR3 from genomic DNA using two-round multiplex PCR. Gene-specific primers for each TRBV and TRBJ gene drove first-round PCR. Universal primers primed the second round of PCR. One entry per CDR3 protein, called by TCRdb with MiXCR from the multiplex PCR reads. The table lists around 20,000 distinct CDR3 sequences, under 45% of them singletons. This sample was included in a study of prognosis after radiotherapy for stage I lung cancer. Study results and caveats: Post-therapy Shannon entropy was lower in patients developing distant metastases following stereotactic body radiation therapy.

Free of prior chemotherapy, radiotherapy and other malignancies, all of the patients were also node-negative on CT and PET/CT. Sequenced material: PBMCs, taken before or after stereotactic body radiation therapy (not recorded which). The chain recombines TRBV5-6 with TRBJ1-1; D perhaps matches TRBD1 (5 bases). The sequence was obtained from a donor over 45 with non-small cell lung cancer. The CDR3 sequence: CASSLADSSTEAFF. DNA for the CDR3: TGTGCCAGCAGCTTGGCCGACAGTTCCACTGAAGCTTTCTTT. Using reference TRBV5-6 and TRBJ1-1 for the parts outside the CDR3, the full variable domain is DAGVTQSPTHLIKTRGQQVTLRCSPKSGHDTVSWYQQALGQGPQFIFQYYEEEERQRGNFPDRFSGHQFPNYSSELNVNALLLGDSALYLCASSLADSSTEAFFGQGTRLTVV.